This TCR beta chain was identified in a study of cytomegalovirus exposure and HLA in healthy donors. The study, taken as a whole, reports: Specificity of a few CMV-associated chains for CMV antigens was verified in vitro.

Researchers ran the PCR with 60 Vbeta and 13 Jbeta primers. Clones were sequenced by immunoSEQ multiplex PCR, and TCRdb holds only the in-frame ones, with some missing. The sample shows over 150,000 clones, 77% of them seen only once. Points on this clone: The antigen is undetermined.

The junction had 6 bases not matched to a gene; V was cut back by 4 bases and J by 0 bases. Germline CDR1 is SGHTS and CDR2 is YDEGEE. The CDR3 spans 15 residues. Sequenced input: PBMCs. This TCR came from a woman aged 40 to 50 in good health and CMV-seropositive. This chain links TRBV5-8 with TRBJ2-7, with TRBD1 identical over 8 bases. The CDR3, as DNA: TGTGCCAGCAGCCGAGGGACAGGCCGCTCCTACGAGCAGTACTTC. Translating gives CASSRGTGRSYEQYF.